Below are 16 T cell receptor beta chains sequenced from a single sample in a study of cytomegalovirus exposure and HLA in healthy donors. PCR was performed using 60 Vbeta and 13 Jbeta primers. Generated by immunoSEQ multiplex PCR, the TCRdb table keeps only in-frame clones and is missing some. The profile shows approximately 90,000 clones, around four fifths of them singletons. The sequenced material came from PBMCs. Receptor source: a woman aged 35 to 49 in good health and CMV-seronegative.

The chain is built from TRBV9 and TRBJ2-5; TRBD2 aligns across 10 bases. With V trimmed by 7 bases and J by 1 base, 4 bases remained unmatched. There are 14 residues in the CDR3. Germline V lookup: CDR1 SGDLS, CDR2 YYNGEE. The CDR3 reads CASGTSEFQETQYF. The DNA for the CDR3 is TGTGCCAGCGGGACTAGCGAGTTCCAAGAGACCCAGTACTTC.

This clone is a singleton in its sample. The chain has TRBV4-2 and TRBJ2-3; 7 bases fit TRBD1. Germline V gene lookup returns CDR1 LGHNA and CDR2 YNFKEQ. This CDR3 is built from 16 residues. Trimming cost V 4 bases and J 0 bases; bases outside gene matches: 7. The CDR3 here is CASSLQGGGSTDTQYF. CDR3 nucleotide sequence: TGTGCCAGCAGCCTCCAAGGGGGCGGGAGCACAGATACGCAGTATTTT.

In this sample, this clone turned up a few times. The V call is TRBV7-2, the J call TRBJ1-6; no definite D call. This CDR3 comprises 13 residues. The V end was cut by 5 bases, the J end by 9 bases, with 11 bases between. Germline CDR1 is SGHTA and CDR2 is FQGNSA. The CDR3 DNA reads TGTGCCAGCAGCCCATGGCCTGGTTCACCCCTCCACTTT. Protein sequence: CASSPWPGSPLHF.

The chain recombines TRBV6-1 with TRBJ1-5; D uncertain. The CDR3 covers 16 residues. Germline V gene sequence: CDR1 MNHNS, CDR2 SASEGT. V shed 3 bases and J shed 7 bases, with 19 bases lying between them. This CDR3 reads CASSDLARGRKQPQHF. The CDR3 region has the DNA TGTGCCAGCAGTGACTTGGCCCGGGGTCGGAAGCAGCCCCAGCATTTT.

Comment on this clone: Within the sample, other DNA sequences also encode this same CDR3. This chain uses TRBV10-3 with TRBJ1-1; weak D call: TRBD1 (5 bases). Germline CDR1 reads ENHRY; CDR2 reads SYGVKD. Trimming shortened V by 10 bases and J by 1 base, and 10 bases separated the two germline ends. CDR3 length: 12 residues. The CDR3 spells CATAGGNTEAFF. CDR3 coding DNA: TGTGCCACTGCCGGGGGGAACACTGAAGCTTTCTTT.

The count of this clone is one. The chain couples TRBV6-4 to TRBJ1-5; 9 bases agree with TRBD1. CDR1 is MRHNA and CDR2 is SNTAGT in the germline V gene. The CDR3 has 14 amino acids. Germline trimming cut 3 bases from V and 4 bases from J; bases unmatched to any gene: 1. CDR3 nucleotide sequence: TGTGCCAGCAGTGAGACAGGGGGAAATCAGCCCCAGCATTTT. Its protein is CASSETGGNQPQHF.

The chain has TRBV19 and TRBJ2-1; 8 bases match TRBD1. The CDR3 is 15 amino acids. V was clipped by 3 bases and J by 7 bases; unmatched bases: 8. Per the germline V gene, CDR1 is LNHDA and CDR2 is SQIVND (reference sequence). This chain's CDR3 is CASSISQGARNEQFF. The DNA for the CDR3 is TGTGCCAGTAGTATTTCCCAGGGGGCTCGAAATGAGCAGTTCTTC.

The gene calls are TRBV18 and TRBJ2-2; 7 bases map to TRBD1. This CDR3 comprises 14 residues. Per germline, CDR1 KGHSH and CDR2 LQKENI. Unmatched junction bases numbered 4, after V lost 3 bases and J lost 6 bases. The CDR3 loop is CASSPGQVPGELFF. The DNA for the CDR3 is TGTGCCAGCTCACCCGGACAGGTACCCGGGGAGCTGTTTTTT.

The V and J genes are TRBV4-1 and TRBJ2-1; no clear D. The CDR3 totals 14 residues. Germline V gene sequence: CDR1 MGHRA, CDR2 YSYEKL. The V gene lost 1 base and the J gene lost 4 bases, with 8 bases spanning the gap. In nucleotides, the CDR3 is TGCGCCAGCAGCCAAGGTGCCACATACAATGAGCAGTTCTTC. Translated, it gives CASSQGATYNEQFF.

This rearrangement joins TRBV4-3 to TRBJ2-2; D is ambiguous. Trimming removed 4 bases from V and 2 bases from J, with 8 bases in between. The CDR3 sequence is 14 residues long. In germline, CDR1 is LGHNA, CDR2 YSLEER. CDR3 sequence reads: CASSPLLNTGELFF. The CDR3 coding sequence is TGCGCCAGCAGCCCCCTACTTAACACCGGGGAGCTGTTTTTT.

V gene TRBV11-2 combines with J gene TRBJ1-1; 8 nucleotides line up with TRBD1. Germline trimming cut 2 bases from V and 4 bases from J; bases unmatched to any gene: 6. This CDR3 is built from 15 residues. Germline values: CDR1 SGHAT, CDR2 FQNNGV. CDR3 coding DNA: TGTGCCAGCAGCTTATCAGGGGGCGCCTCCACTGAAGCTTTCTTT. Residues: CASSLSGGASTEAFF.

The chain joins TRBV5-6 to TRBJ2-1, with 11 nucleotides matching TRBD2. The ends lost 2 bases at V and 1 base at J; junction bases unmatched: 8. Germline assignment: CDR1 SGHDT and CDR2 YYEEEE. This CDR3 contains 18 residues. CDR3 region: CASSLDLAGGSSYNEQFF. CDR3 coding DNA: TGTGCCAGCAGCTTAGACCTAGCGGGGGGTTCGTCCTACAATGAGCAGTTCTTC.

The rearrangement joins TRBV4-1 to TRBJ2-3, with 8 bases aligning to TRBD1. Germline trimming cut 3 bases from V and 0 bases from J; bases unmatched to any gene: 8. This CDR3 spans 17 amino acids. Germline V gives CDR1 MGHRA, CDR2 YSYEKL. The CDR3, as DNA: TGCGCCAGCAGCCAGATACTCCGGGACAGGAGCACAGATACGCAGTATTTT. Translation gives CASSQILRDRSTDTQYF.

This chain uses TRBV7-2 with TRBJ2-1; 7 bases are shared with TRBD1. V gave up 3 bases and J gave up 4 bases; unmatched junction bases: 6. CDR3 size: 15 residues. Germline loops: CDR1 SGHTA, CDR2 FQGNSA. The CDR3 is CASSFRGTSYNEQFF. The CDR3 nucleotides read TGTGCCAGCAGCTTCAGGGGGACGAGTTACAATGAGCAGTTCTTC.

Written as DNA, the CDR3 is TGTGCTAGTGGTTTGGTAATGGGGGCTGTGGCCGAGCAGTACTTC. Amino acids: CASGLVMGAVAEQYF. The chain carries TRBV12-5 and TRBJ2-7; possibly TRBD1 for D (6 bases). The germline gives CDR1 LGHNT, CDR2 FRNRAP. V lost 0 bases to trimming and J lost 6 bases, with 15 bases between them. The CDR3 covers 15 residues.

This chain links TRBV5-1 with TRBJ2-7; unclear D gene. V was clipped by 0 bases and J by 6 bases, with 7 bases between them. CDR3 length: 12 amino acids. The germline gives CDR1 SGHRS, CDR2 YFSETQ. In nucleotides, the CDR3 is TGCGCCAGCAGCTTGGAGTCTATCGAGCAGTACTTC. This translates into CASSLESIEQYF.